These T cell receptor beta chains were read from a single sample in a study of cytomegalovirus exposure and HLA in healthy donors. Sequenced by immunoSEQ multiplex PCR; TCRdb stores in-frame clones only, minus some. This sample yields 90,000 to 100,000 clones, of which 80% to 85% are seen a single time; about 1.5% belongs to the top ten. Material for sequencing was PBMCs. The origin of the receptors is a man aged 40-49 years in good health and CMV-seronegative. CDR3s include the opening cysteine and the closing phenylalanine or tryptophan. A D gene is named only where the DNA matches it firmly. Rows give clone size only sometimes, using once, few, many, or a class for an expanded clone.

cdr3_aa: CASSLAGTGDEQFF
cdr3_nt: TGCGCCAGCAGCTTAGCGGGGACAGGGGACGAGCAGTTCTTC
v_call: TRBV7-6
clone_size: .
j_call: TRBJ2-1
d_call: TRBD1

cdr3_aa: CASSLGTRGGETQYF
cdr3_nt: TGCGCCAGCAGCTTGGGGACACGTGGGGGGGAGACCCAGTACTTC
v_call: TRBV5-1
clone_size: .
j_call: TRBJ2-5
d_call: .

cdr3_aa: CASGGSPAGTQYF
cdr3_nt: TGTGCCAGTGGGGGGTCACCAGCAGGGACCCAGTACTTC
v_call: TRBV19
clone_size: .
j_call: TRBJ2-5
d_call: .

cdr3_aa: CAINSDRDASTDTQYF
cdr3_nt: TGTGCCATCAATAGTGACAGGGACGCTAGCACAGATACGCAGTATTTT
v_call: TRBV10-3
clone_size: .
j_call: TRBJ2-3
d_call: TRBD1

cdr3_aa: CASAQGYEQYF
cdr3_nt: TGTGCCAGTGCACAGGGTTACGAGCAGTACTTC
v_call: TRBV19
clone_size: .
j_call: TRBJ2-7
d_call: .

cdr3_aa: CASSETPANYGYTF
cdr3_nt: TGTGCCAGCAGTGAAACTCCCGCTAACTATGGCTACACCTTC
v_call: TRBV6-1
clone_size: .
j_call: TRBJ1-2
d_call: .

cdr3_aa: CASSVVGGLNTEAFF
cdr3_nt: TGTGCCAGCAGCGTTGTGGGGGGGCTTAACACTGAAGCTTTCTTT
v_call: TRBV9
clone_size: .
j_call: TRBJ1-1
d_call: .

cdr3_aa: CASSPGQKNTEAFF
cdr3_nt: TGCGCCAGCAGCCCGGGACAGAAGAACACTGAAGCTTTCTTT
v_call: TRBV5-1
clone_size: few
j_call: TRBJ1-1
d_call: TRBD1

cdr3_aa: CASQPRTGRAEGEAFF
cdr3_nt: TGTGCCAGCCAACCACGGACAGGGAGGGCGGAAGGTGAAGCTTTCTTT
v_call: TRBV18
clone_size: .
j_call: TRBJ1-1
d_call: TRBD1

cdr3_aa: CASSPSYEQYF
cdr3_nt: TGTGCCAGCAGCCCATCCTACGAGCAGTACTTC
v_call: TRBV11-2
clone_size: .
j_call: TRBJ2-7
d_call: .

cdr3_aa: CASSNPGQGVAGANVLTF
cdr3_nt: TGTGCCAGCAGCAATCCCGGACAGGGAGTTGCTGGGGCCAACGTCCTGACTTTC
v_call: TRBV7-6
clone_size: .
j_call: TRBJ2-6
d_call: TRBD1

cdr3_aa: CASSHSGEETQYF
cdr3_nt: TGTGCCAGCAGCCATTCGGGGGAAGAGACCCAGTACTTC
v_call: TRBV6-5
clone_size: .
j_call: TRBJ2-5
d_call: .

cdr3_aa: CASSWGPSGGETQYF
cdr3_nt: TGTGCCAGCAGCTGGGGGCCTAGCGGGGGAGAGACCCAGTACTTC
v_call: TRBV7-8
clone_size: .
j_call: TRBJ2-5
d_call: TRBD2

cdr3_aa: CASSIVALGNQPQHF
cdr3_nt: TGTGCCAGTAGTATAGTGGCCCTTGGCAATCAGCCCCAGCATTTT
v_call: TRBV19
clone_size: .
j_call: TRBJ1-5
d_call: .

cdr3_aa: CASSPSGPTIYF
cdr3_nt: TGTGCCAGCAGTCCCTCAGGTCCTACAATATATTTT
v_call: TRBV6-6
clone_size: .
j_call: TRBJ1-3
d_call: .

cdr3_aa: CASTRKPGQGAYEQYF
cdr3_nt: TGTGCCAGTACTCGAAAGCCCGGACAGGGAGCCTACGAGCAGTACTTC
v_call: TRBV19
clone_size: .
j_call: TRBJ2-7
d_call: TRBD1